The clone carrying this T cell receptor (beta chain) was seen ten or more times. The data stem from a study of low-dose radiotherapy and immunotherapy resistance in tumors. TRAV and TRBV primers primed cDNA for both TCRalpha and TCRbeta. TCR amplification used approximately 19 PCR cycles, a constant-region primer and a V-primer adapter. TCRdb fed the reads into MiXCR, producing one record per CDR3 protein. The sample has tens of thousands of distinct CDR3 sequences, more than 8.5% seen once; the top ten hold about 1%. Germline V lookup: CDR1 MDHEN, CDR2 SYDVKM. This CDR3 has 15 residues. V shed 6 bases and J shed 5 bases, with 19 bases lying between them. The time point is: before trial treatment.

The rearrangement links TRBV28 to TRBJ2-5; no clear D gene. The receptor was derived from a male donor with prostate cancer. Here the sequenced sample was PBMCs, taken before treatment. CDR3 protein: CASSHNPTVGETQYF. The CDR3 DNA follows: TGTGCCAGCAGCCACAACCCCACAGTTGGCGAGACCCAGTACTTC.